The rows below give T cell receptor beta chains drawn from one sample of a study of T cell changes during pregnancy in multiple sclerosis. TCRdb's table, derived via immunoSEQ multiplex PCR, lists solely in-frame clones and lacks some. Found here are 85,000 to 90,000 clones, approximately 90% of them singletons; the top ten hold around 1.8%. The sequencing used peripheral blood, collected in the first trimester of pregnancy. These receptor sequences come from a female donor in good health, enrolled as a control in a pregnancy study. Each CDR3 is given with its conserved first and last residue. Each record gives: J gene, clone size, D gene, V gene, CDR3 protein, CDR3 DNA. D genes are given only for firm matches. The size field is filled for only some rows; it gives once, few, many or a size class.

J: TRBJ1-2; size: once; D: TRBD1; V: TRBV7-9; CDR3: CASSFGQGAYGYTF; DNA: TGTGCCAGCAGCTTTGGACAGGGGGCGTATGGCTACACCTTC
J: TRBJ2-1; size: -; D: -; V: TRBV6-6; CDR3: CASSYRRGESNEQFF; DNA: TGTGCCAGCAGTTACAGACGGGGTGAGAGCAATGAGCAGTTCTTC
J: TRBJ2-1; size: -; D: TRBD2; V: TRBV7-2; CDR3: CASSRSGPSGGNEQFF; DNA: TGTGCCAGCAGCCGCTCAGGACCTAGCGGGGGCAATGAGCAGTTCTTC
J: TRBJ1-1; size: -; D: -; V: TRBV9; CDR3: CASSVGIGTEAFF; DNA: TGTGCCAGCAGCGTAGGTATCGGCACTGAAGCTTTCTTT
J: TRBJ1-2; size: -; D: TRBD1; V: TRBV7-2; CDR3: CASSSDREYGYTF; DNA: TGTGCCAGCAGCTCAGACAGGGAGTATGGCTACACCTTC
J: TRBJ2-7; size: -; D: -; V: TRBV28; CDR3: CASQKGFYEQYF; DNA: TGTGCCAGCCAGAAGGGGTTCTACGAGCAGTACTTC
J: TRBJ1-4; size: -; D: -; V: TRBV29-1; CDR3: CSVESVATNEKLFF; DNA: TGCAGCGTTGAGAGCGTTGCAACTAATGAAAAACTGTTTTTT
J: TRBJ1-1; size: -; D: -; V: TRBV4-3; CDR3: CASSQDRGGRTEAFF; DNA: TGCGCCAGCAGCCAAGATCGAGGCGGGCGCACTGAAGCTTTCTTT
J: TRBJ2-1; size: -; D: -; V: TRBV19; CDR3: CASSIPSGGYNEQFF; DNA: TGTGCCAGTAGTATCCCTTCCGGGGGATACAATGAGCAGTTCTTC
J: TRBJ1-2; size: -; D: -; V: TRBV7-9; CDR3: CASSLRRVNF; DNA: TGTGCCAGCAGCTTGAGGAGAGTCAACTTC
J: TRBJ1-1; size: -; D: -; V: TRBV29-1; CDR3: CSVEGIQVGLYTEAFF; DNA: TGCAGCGTTGAAGGTATACAGGTGGGTCTTTACACTGAAGCTTTCTTT
J: TRBJ1-2; size: -; D: -; V: TRBV30; CDR3: CACMRNNYGYTF; DNA: TGTGCCTGCATGCGGAATAACTATGGCTACACCTTC
J: TRBJ2-6; size: -; D: TRBD1; V: TRBV10-2; CDR3: CASSEGRGTGANVLTF; DNA: TGCGCCAGCAGTGAGGGCAGGGGGACTGGGGCCAACGTCCTGACTTTC
J: TRBJ2-7; size: -; D: -; V: TRBV6-5; CDR3: CASSWQGPGSEQYF; DNA: TGTGCCAGCAGTTGGCAGGGGCCAGGGAGCGAGCAGTACTTC
J: TRBJ1-4; size: -; D: -; V: TRBV6-1; CDR3: CASSELWGETNEKLFF; DNA: TGTGCCAGCAGTGAACTCTGGGGGGAAACTAATGAAAAACTGTTTTTT
J: TRBJ2-3; size: once; D: -; V: TRBV12-5; CDR3: CASALGSPGDTQYF; DNA: TGTGCTAGTGCCCTGGGTTCGCCGGGGGATACGCAGTATTTT
J: TRBJ1-1; size: once; D: -; V: TRBV18; CDR3: CASSPQTGNTEAFF; DNA: TGTGCCAGCTCACCACAGACAGGGAACACTGAAGCTTTCTTT
J: TRBJ1-4; size: -; D: TRBD1; V: TRBV29-1; CDR3: CSVLGTANEKLFF; DNA: TGCAGCGTTTTAGGGACAGCTAATGAAAAACTGTTTTTT